This T cell receptor (beta chain) was sequenced during a study of cytomegalovirus exposure and HLA in healthy donors. PCR employed 60 Vbeta and 13 Jbeta primers. Generated by immunoSEQ multiplex PCR, the TCRdb table keeps only in-frame clones and is missing some. Among about 180,000 clones, over 60% were seen once, and the ten largest hold 4.5% to 6%. CDR3 size: 14 residues. Germline V gene lookup returns CDR1 SGHTA and CDR2 FQGNSA. V lost 4 bases and J lost 1, with 11 bases in between. The sample consisted of PBMCs. This receptor was obtained from a man aged 35 to 55 in good health and CMV-seronegative. The chain employs TRBV7-2 and TRBJ2-7, with D possibly TRBD2 on 6 matching bases. The CDR3: CASSSSGDSYEQYF. The CDR3 DNA follows: TGTGCCAGCAGCTCCTCGGGGGATTCCTACGAGCAGTACTTC.